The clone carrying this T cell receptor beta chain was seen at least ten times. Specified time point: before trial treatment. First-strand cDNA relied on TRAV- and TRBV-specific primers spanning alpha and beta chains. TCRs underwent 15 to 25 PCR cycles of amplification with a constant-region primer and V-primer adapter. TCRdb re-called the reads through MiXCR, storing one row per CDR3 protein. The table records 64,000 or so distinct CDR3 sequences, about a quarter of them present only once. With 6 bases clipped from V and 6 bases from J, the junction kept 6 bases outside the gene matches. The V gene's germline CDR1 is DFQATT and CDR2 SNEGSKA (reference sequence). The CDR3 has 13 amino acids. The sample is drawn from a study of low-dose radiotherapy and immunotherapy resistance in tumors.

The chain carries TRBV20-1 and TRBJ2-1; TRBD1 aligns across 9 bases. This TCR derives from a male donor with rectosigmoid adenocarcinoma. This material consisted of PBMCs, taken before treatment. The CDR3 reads CSAPTGGRNEQFF. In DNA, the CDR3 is TGCAGTGCACCAACAGGGGGCCGCAATGAGCAGTTCTTC.